This entry lists 15 T cell receptor beta chains sequenced from one sample in a study of CD8+ T cells in alopecia areata (dated 2018 in TCRdb). Libraries were built with the immunoSEQ multiplex PCR assay. RNA was extracted from all samples and reverse transcribed into cDNA, which served as template for TCR sequencing. The source is immuneACCESS, and TCRdb retained only in-frame sequences with V and J called. Part of the clones is not carried over; for the studies checked, unresolved V genes explain less than half of this, and the remainder is unexplained. Here the sample has 130,000 to 150,000 clones; roughly four fifths occur a single time. 25% of the sample is taken by the ten largest. The time point label, read with the paper, signifies: four to five weeks on oral tofacitinib. The sample's treatment or condition label is to be understood as: oral pan-JAK inhibitor, 5-10 mg twice daily. The sequencing here drew on CD8+ T cells sorted from blood, taken at week 4, from a patient treated with tofacitinib. The receptors were sampled from a human donor with alopecia areata.

The DNA for the CDR3 is TGCAGCGCCGAGGTTGGGGGGAACACAGATACGCAGTATTTT. Translation: CSAEVGGNTDTQYF. This chain uses TRBV29-1 with TRBJ2-3, with a weak D call TRBD2 (6 bases). The V end lost 7 bases, the J end lost 2 bases, and 16 bases lay between the germline ends. The length of the CDR3 is 14 residues. CDR1 and CDR2 (germline): SQVTM, ANQGSEA.

V usage is TRBV6-1 and J usage is TRBJ2-5, with D uncertain. Germline values: CDR1 MNHNS, CDR2 SASEGT. The CDR3 loop spans 16 amino acids. The V end was cut by 3 bases, the J end by 1 base, with 15 bases between. The CDR3 DNA is TGTGCCAGCAGTGAGATGTTGGGAACTTTCCAAGAGACCCAGTACTTC. It encodes CASSEMLGTFQETQYF.

In its sample, this clone was seen a few times. The gene calls are TRBV29-1 and TRBJ2-7; D assignment may be TRBD1 or TRBD2 (5 bases each). The V end was cut by 5 bases, the J end by 0 bases, with 11 bases between. This CDR3 comprises 13 residues. Germline CDR1 is SQVTM and CDR2 is ANQGSEA. As DNA, the CDR3 is TGCAGCGTTCGGGACCCCATCTCCTACGAGCAGTACTTC. It specifies CSVRDPISYEQYF.

The genes are TRBV11-2 and TRBJ2-3, with D possibly TRBD1 on 5 matching bases. V was clipped by 8 bases and J by 3 bases, with 27 bases between them. In germline, CDR1 is SGHAT, CDR2 FQNNGV. This CDR3 comprises 18 residues. The CDR3: CASEGAGTISLGTDTQYF. In DNA, the CDR3 is TGTGCCAGCGAAGGGGCAGGAACAATCTCTTTGGGAACAGATACGCAGTATTTT.

V is TRBV7-3 and J is TRBJ1-1; possible D gene TRBD1, 6 bases. Germline CDR1 and CDR2: SGHTA and FQGTGA. Between the trimmed V and J ends, which lost 2 bases and 5 bases, there was a span of 15 bases. The CDR3 covers 15 residues. CDR3 coding DNA: TGTGCCAGCAGCTTATCAGGCAGGGGAATTACTGAAGCTTTCTTT. Protein product: CASSLSGRGITEAFF.

The chain recombines TRBV2 with TRBJ2-3; possible D gene TRBD1, 6 bases. Germline CDR1 SNHLY, CDR2 FYNNEI. Between the trimmed V and J ends, which lost 6 bases and 6 bases, there was a span of 13 bases. The CDR3 runs 13 residues. The DNA of the CDR3 is TGTGCCAGCAGCCTCGGACAGTATGATACGCAGTATTTT. This gives the protein CASSLGQYDTQYF.

The V call is TRBV5-6, the J call TRBJ2-3; 10 positions agree with TRBD2. CDR3 length equals 15 residues. V lost 0 bases to trimming and J lost 7 bases; unmatched junction nucleotides: 5. CDR1 SGHDT and CDR2 YYEEEE come from the germline V gene. The DNA for the CDR3 is TGTGCCAGCAGCTTGGGCCTAGCGGGGGCCCATACGCAGTATTTT. Translation: CASSLGLAGAHTQYF.

The genes are TRBV7-2 and TRBJ1-2, with 10 nucleotides matching TRBD1. V gave up 7 bases and J gave up 2 bases; unmatched junction bases: 10. From germline, CDR1 is SGHTA and CDR2 FQGNSA. The CDR3 totals 16 residues. Written as DNA, the CDR3 is TGTGCCAGCACCCCAAGGGCGGGACAGGGGAACTATGGCTACACCTTC. Translated: CASTPRAGQGNYGYTF.

This clone was seen a few times. The rearrangement uses TRBV7-2 and TRBJ2-5; no definite D call. The ends were cut back, 1 base at V and 1 base at J, with 16 bases in the middle. The CDR3 is made up of 17 amino acids. Germline V gene lookup returns CDR1 SGHTA and CDR2 FQGNSA. The CDR3: CASSLEPTGPSQETQYF. CDR3 coding DNA: TGTGCCAGCAGCTTAGAACCGACCGGCCCGTCCCAAGAGACCCAGTACTTC.

The V call is TRBV9, the J call TRBJ2-5; no firm D call. The V gene's germline CDR1 is SGDLS and CDR2 YYNGEE. Trimming removed 4 bases at V and 5 bases at J, with 18 bases between. This CDR3 has 15 amino acids. The CDR3 loop is CASSPPGGRRETQYF. As DNA, the CDR3 is TGTGCCAGCAGCCCCCCGGGTGGGCGCCGGGAGACCCAGTACTTC. Full variable domain (rest looked up from reference TRBV9 and TRBJ2-5): DSGVTQTPKHLITATGQRVTLRCSPRSGDLSVYWYQQSLDQGLQFLIQYYNGEERAKGNILERFSAQQFPDLHSELNLSSLELGDSALYFCASSPPGGRRETQYFGPGTRLLVL.

The chain couples TRBV6-5 to TRBJ2-3; no clear D gene. Trimming stripped 5 bases from V and 5 bases from J, with 8 bases between. CDR3 length equals 12 residues. Looked up from germline, CDR1 is MNHEY and CDR2 is SVGAGI. CDR3 sequence reads: CASSENRDTQYF. CDR3 in DNA: TGTGCCAGCAGTGAGAACAGAGATACGCAGTATTTT.

This chain joins TRBV10-3 and TRBJ2-7, with TRBD2 matching 8 bases. The CDR3 totals 17 residues. Looked up from germline, CDR1 is ENHRY and CDR2 is SYGVKD. V gave up 2 bases and J gave up 3 bases; unmatched junction bases: 12. The CDR3 nucleotides are TGTGCCATCAGTGAGAGGGACCTTGGCGGGGGGTACTACGAGCAGTACTTC. Protein product: CAISERDLGGGYYEQYF.

The genes are TRBV29-1 and TRBJ1-4, with a possible D match to TRBD1 (6 bases). The V end was cut by 6 bases, the J end by 7 bases, with 12 bases between. CDR1 and CDR2 (germline): SQVTM, ANQGSEA. This CDR3 spans 12 amino acids. CDR3 DNA: TGCAGCGTACAGGGATATAGTGAAAAACTGTTTTTT. As protein: CSVQGYSEKLFF.

The V and J genes are TRBV6-5 and TRBJ1-1, with D tentatively TRBD1 (5 bases). Per germline, CDR1 MNHEY and CDR2 SVGAGI. The CDR3 totals 14 residues. The ends were cut back, 0 bases at V and 6 bases at J, with 11 bases in the middle. CDR3 DNA sequence: TGTGCCAGCAGTTACTCTGGGGGTGAGGCTGAAGCTTTCTTT. It yields the protein CASSYSGGEAEAFF.

The chain links TRBV5-4 to TRBJ2-5, with D possibly being TRBD1 (6 bases). Germline CDR1 and CDR2: SGHNT and YYREEE (reference sequence). This CDR3 is 15 amino acids long. Between the trimmed V and J ends, which lost 5 bases and 5 bases, there was a span of 19 bases. The CDR3, as DNA: TGTGCCAGCAGGCCGGAGATCGAGGGGGAGGAGACCCAGTACTTC. It is translated as CASRPEIEGEETQYF. Looking up the rest from reference TRBV5-4 and TRBJ2-5 gives the full variable domain: ETGVTQSPTHLIKTRGQQVTLRCSSQSGHNTVSWYQQALGQGPQFIFQYYREEENGRGNFPPRFSGLQFPNYSSELNVNALELDDSALYLCASRPEIEGEETQYFGPGTRLLVL.